This T cell receptor beta chain originates from a study of CD8 T cells in ankylosing spondylitis. V was clipped by 6 bases and J by 3 bases; unmatched bases: 6. This CDR3 has 15 amino acids. The germline CDR1 and CDR2 sequences are SGHRS and YFSETQ. The table lists this clonotype with many counts. Its cognate antigen is unknown. Study-wide results and caveats: A subset of motif variants has previously been described in the synovial fluid and blood of reactive arthritis. Disease-linked clones reportedly showed significant enrichment in matched ankylosing spondylitis synovial fluid. A TCR beta motif made of fewer than ten highly homologous variants seemed typical of ankylosing spondylitis blood.

Quantitative 5'-RACE with molecular barcodes generated TCR beta libraries. From the 5' RACE reads, TCRdb called clonotypes with MiXCR, one entry per CDR3 protein. The data hold fewer than 650,000 distinct CDR3 sequences, with about 13% observed a single time. The TCR comes from a male donor with ankylosing spondylitis. Sequencing was done on a sample of blood, either unsorted or a sorted T cell fraction (not recorded which). V and J are TRBV5-1 and TRBJ2-2; TRBD2 aligns across 9 bases. The CDR3 loop is CASNVPSGDTGELFF. The CDR3 coding sequence is TGCGCCAGCAACGTTCCTAGCGGGGACACCGGGGAGCTGTTTTTT. Based on the CDR3 plus reference TRBV5-1 and TRBJ2-2, the full variable domain is KAGVTQTPRYLIKTRGQQVTLSCSPISGHRSVSWYQQTPGQGLQFLFEYFSETQRNKGNFPGRFSGRQFSNSRSEMNVSTLELGDSALYLCASNVPSGDTGELFFGEGSRLTVL.